Each of the 14 T cell receptor beta chains below was sequenced from the same sample in a study of T cell responses to AZD1222 COVID-19 vaccine (dated by TCRdb to about 2021). The protocol used for the library was the immunoSEQ multiplex PCR assay. TCRdb provides this immuneACCESS table in a form limited to in-frame rearrangements. Some clones are lacking; in checked studies, under half of them reflect an unresolved V gene, and why the rest are absent is not known. Counted in this sample were 95,000 to 100,000 clones; 90% to 95% of them appeared once. The ten largest clones represent about 8.1% of the sample. The time point tag for this specimen amounts to: about 28 days (+/-7) after the second vaccine dose. The material was peripheral blood, obtained 28 days after the second AZD1222 dose. Receptors originate from an adult who received the AZD1222 COVID-19 vaccine.

V is TRBV28 and J is TRBJ2-5; possibly TRBD1 for D (5 bases). V shed 5 bases and J shed 10 bases, with 14 bases lying between them. This CDR3 is built from 12 residues. Germline CDR1 MDHEN, CDR2 SYDVKM. The CDR3 region is CASSTKRGIQYF. CDR3 nucleotide sequence: TGTGCCAGCAGTACAAAAAGGGGCATCCAGTACTTC.

The chain carries TRBV7-2 and TRBJ1-5, with a tentative D call TRBD1 (5 bases). This CDR3 has 13 residues. Trimming took off 5 bases at V and 2 bases at J, with 7 bases between the two ends. Germline assignment: CDR1 SGHTA and CDR2 FQGNSA. CDR3 sequence reads: CASSTQGNQPQHF. CDR3 sequence (DNA): TGTGCCAGCAGCACACAGGGCAATCAGCCCCAGCATTTT. Combining the CDR3 with reference TRBV7-2 and TRBJ1-5 gives the whole variable domain GAGVSQSPSNKVTEKGKDVELRCDPISGHTALYWYRQSLGQGLEFLIYFQGNSAPDKSGLPSDRFSAERTGGSVSTLTIQRTQQEDSAVYLCASSTQGNQPQHFGDGTRLSIL.

This chain joins TRBV18 and TRBJ2-7; 7 bases fit TRBD1. J gave up 1 base and V 4 bases, and 1 base lay outside the gene matches. The CDR3 runs to 13 residues. Germline assignment: CDR1 KGHSH and CDR2 LQKENI. CDR3: CASSLGQSYEQYF. In DNA form, the CDR3 reads TGTGCCAGCTCACTGGGACAGTCCTACGAGCAGTACTTC. The full variable domain, rest sourced from reference TRBV18 and TRBJ2-7, is NAGVMQNPRHLVRRRGQEARLRCSPMKGHSHVYWYRQLPEEGLKFMVYLQKENIIDESGMPKERFSAEFPKEGPSILRIQQVVRGDSAAYFCASSLGQSYEQYFGPGTRLTVT.

The CDR3 here is CATSGTYNEQFF. CDR3 DNA sequence: TGTGCCACCAGTGGCACCTACAATGAGCAGTTCTTC. The V gene is TRBV24-1, the J gene TRBJ2-1; D remains ambiguous. V gave up 5 bases and J gave up 2 bases, with 3 bases separating them. The CDR3 loop spans 12 amino acids. Germline CDR1 is KGHDR and CDR2 is SFDVKD.

The chain links TRBV4-1 to TRBJ2-7; 10 positions match TRBD2. The CDR3 covers 19 residues. Trimming took 0 bases from V and 7 from J; bases not matched to a gene: 18. CDR1 is MGHRA and CDR2 is YSYEKL in the germline V gene. Here the CDR3 reads CASSQEALAGLAGANEQYF. CDR3 bases: TGCGCCAGCAGCCAAGAAGCCTTAGCGGGGCTAGCGGGAGCGAATGAGCAGTACTTC.

The V and J genes are TRBV18 and TRBJ2-3; D not resolved. This CDR3 is 15 amino acids long. The ends were cut back, 1 base at V and 3 bases at J, with 11 bases in the middle. CDR1 is KGHSH, CDR2 LQKENI, per germline. As DNA, the CDR3 is TGTGCCAGCTCACCACAGGCCACCAAGACAGATACGCAGTATTTT. Translated, it gives CASSPQATKTDTQYF. Complete variable domain (other parts from reference TRBV18 and TRBJ2-3): NAGVMQNPRHLVRRRGQEARLRCSPMKGHSHVYWYRQLPEEGLKFMVYLQKENIIDESGMPKERFSAEFPKEGPSILRIQQVVRGDSAAYFCASSPQATKTDTQYFGPGTRLTVL.

V gene TRBV19 combines with J gene TRBJ2-7, with 7 bases identical to TRBD2. The CDR3 consists of 14 residues. In germline, CDR1 is LNHDA, CDR2 SQIVND (reference sequence). V lost 5 bases and J lost 0; bases outside the gene matches: 4. CDR3 in amino acids: CASSELAISYEQYF. As DNA, the CDR3 is TGTGCCAGTAGTGAACTAGCGATCTCCTACGAGCAGTACTTC.

The CDR3 here is CASSLGGQGGYEQYF. The CDR3 bases are TGTGCCAGCAGCTTAGGTGGGCAGGGGGGGTACGAGCAGTACTTC. The rearrangement uses TRBV7-8 and TRBJ2-7; D may be TRBD1 or TRBD2 (7 bases each). The CDR3 is made up of 15 amino acids. Germline values: CDR1 SGHVS, CDR2 FQNEAQ. Trimming cost V 1 base and J 4 bases, with 14 bases left between them.

CDR3 residues: CASTRQGSSEQYF. The CDR3 region has the DNA TGTGCCAGCACAAGACAGGGGAGTAGCGAGCAGTACTTC. V is TRBV12-3 or TRBV12-4 and J is TRBJ2-7, with 8 positions matching TRBD1. V trimming: 7 bases; J trimming: 6 bases; junction bases outside the gene matches: 8. The CDR3 covers 13 residues.

This clone has just one count. This chain connects TRBV27 to TRBJ1-4; no definite D call. Germline values: CDR1 MNHEY, CDR2 SMNVEV (reference sequence). This CDR3 is 12 amino acids long. V lost 5 bases and J lost 8, with 9 bases in between. The CDR3 coding sequence is TGTGCCAGCAGTCCCGGGAACGAAAAACTGTTTTTT. It is translated as CASSPGNEKLFF.

The chain uses TRBV7-2 and TRBJ2-7; 9 positions match TRBD2. From germline, CDR1 is SGHTA and CDR2 FQGNSA. This CDR3 spans 17 amino acids. V shed 3 bases and J 1 base; nucleotides not matched to a gene: 10. CDR3 in DNA: TGTGCCAGCAGCTTGGGGGGACTAGCCGGCTATTCCTACGAGCAGTACTTC. The encoded protein is CASSLGGLAGYSYEQYF.

V gene TRBV11-2 combines with J gene TRBJ1-2; D remains ambiguous. CDR1 and CDR2 from the germline V gene are SGHAT and FQNNGV. The CDR3 runs 12 residues. Trimming cost V 5 bases and J 5 bases, with 9 bases left between them. CDR3 nucleotide sequence: TGTGCCAGCAGCGAGACTATTTATGGCTACACCTTC. Its protein product is CASSETIYGYTF.

This rearrangement joins TRBV3-1 (or the pseudogene TRBV3-2) to TRBJ2-6; tentative D call: TRBD1 (7 bases). The V and J ends lost 2 bases and 2 bases respectively, with 10 bases between them. Germline CDR1 LGHDT, CDR2 YNNKEL (reference sequence). The CDR3 runs to 16 residues. CDR3 bases: TGTGCCAGCAGCCAACAGGGGGGCCCTGGGGCCAACGTCCTGACTTTC. As protein: CASSQQGGPGANVLTF.

The chain links TRBV10-2 to TRBJ1-1, with 7 bases fitting TRBD1. The trim removed 3 bases at V and 5 bases at J, leaving 3 bases unmatched. CDR1 is WSHSY, CDR2 SAAADI, per germline. This CDR3 region has 13 residues. CDR3 in DNA: TGCGCCAGCAGTGAACAGGGGAGGACTGAAGCTTTCTTT. It yields the protein CASSEQGRTEAFF.